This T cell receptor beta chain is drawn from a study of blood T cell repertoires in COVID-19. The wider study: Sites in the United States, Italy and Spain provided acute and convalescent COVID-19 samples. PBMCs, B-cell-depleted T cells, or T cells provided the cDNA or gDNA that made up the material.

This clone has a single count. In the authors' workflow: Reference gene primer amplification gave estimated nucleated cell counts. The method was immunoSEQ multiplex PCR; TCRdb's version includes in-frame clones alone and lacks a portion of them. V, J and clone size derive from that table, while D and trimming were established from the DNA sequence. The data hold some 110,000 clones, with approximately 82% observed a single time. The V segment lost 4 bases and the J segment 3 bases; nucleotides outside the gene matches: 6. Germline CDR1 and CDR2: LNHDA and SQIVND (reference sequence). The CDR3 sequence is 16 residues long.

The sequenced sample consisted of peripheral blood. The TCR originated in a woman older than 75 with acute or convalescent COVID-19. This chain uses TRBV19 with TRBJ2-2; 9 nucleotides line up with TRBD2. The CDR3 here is CASSTSGGGDTGELFF. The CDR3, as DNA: TGTGCCAGTAGTACCTCCGGCGGGGGGGACACCGGGGAGCTGTTTTTT.